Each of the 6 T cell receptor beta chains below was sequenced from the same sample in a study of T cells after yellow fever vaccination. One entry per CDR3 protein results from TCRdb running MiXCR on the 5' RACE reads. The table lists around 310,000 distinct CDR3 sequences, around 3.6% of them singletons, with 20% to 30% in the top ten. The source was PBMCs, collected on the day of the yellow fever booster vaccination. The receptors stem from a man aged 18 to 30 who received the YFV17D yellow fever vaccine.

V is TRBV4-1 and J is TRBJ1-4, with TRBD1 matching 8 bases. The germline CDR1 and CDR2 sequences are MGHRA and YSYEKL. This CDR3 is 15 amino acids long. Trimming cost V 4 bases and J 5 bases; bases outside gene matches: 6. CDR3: CASSLPGTGNEKLFF. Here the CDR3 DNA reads TGCGCCAGCAGCCTACCCGGGACAGGAAATGAAAAACTGTTTTTT.

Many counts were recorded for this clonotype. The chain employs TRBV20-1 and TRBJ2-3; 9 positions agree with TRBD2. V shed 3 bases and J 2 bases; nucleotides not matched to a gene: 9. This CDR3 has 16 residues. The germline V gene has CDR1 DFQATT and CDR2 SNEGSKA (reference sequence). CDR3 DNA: TGCAGTGCTAGTGTCGTCCCGGGACTAGCCACAGATACGCAGTATTTT. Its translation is CSASVVPGLATDTQYF.

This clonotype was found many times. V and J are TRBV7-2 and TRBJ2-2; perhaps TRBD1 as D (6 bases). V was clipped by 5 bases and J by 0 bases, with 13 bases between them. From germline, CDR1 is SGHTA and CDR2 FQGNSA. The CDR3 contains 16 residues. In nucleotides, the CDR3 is TGTGCCAGCAGCCCCGACAGGACCCCGAACACCGGGGAGCTGTTTTTT. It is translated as CASSPDRTPNTGELFF.

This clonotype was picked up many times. This CDR3 is CASFKGRRITDTQYF. As DNA, the CDR3 is TGTGCCAGTTTCAAAGGGCGACGGATCACAGATACGCAGTATTTT. The V gene is TRBV7-2, the J gene TRBJ2-3, with unresolved D. The germline gives CDR1 SGHTA, CDR2 FQGNSA. This CDR3 is 15 amino acids long. Trimming took 9 bases from V and 2 from J, leaving 18 bases between them.

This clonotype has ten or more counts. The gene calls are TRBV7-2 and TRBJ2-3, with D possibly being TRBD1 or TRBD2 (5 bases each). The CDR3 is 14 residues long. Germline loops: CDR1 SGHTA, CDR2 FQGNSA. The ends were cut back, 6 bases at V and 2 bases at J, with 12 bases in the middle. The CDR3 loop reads CASRRGPLTDTQYF. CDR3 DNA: TGTGCCAGCAGACGGGGACCTCTCACAGATACGCAGTATTTT.

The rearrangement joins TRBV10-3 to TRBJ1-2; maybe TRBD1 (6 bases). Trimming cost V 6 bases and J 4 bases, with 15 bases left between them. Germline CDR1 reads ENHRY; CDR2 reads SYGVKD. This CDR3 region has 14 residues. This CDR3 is CAIRNREHGYGYTF. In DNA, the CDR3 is TGTGCCATCAGAAACAGGGAGCACGGCTATGGCTACACCTTC.